This T cell receptor beta chain emerged from a study of shared clonotypes between healthy human individuals. Looking at the study overall: Used for every donor were three CD4 naive, three CD4 memory, two CD8 naive and one CD8 memory plate.

This clone was observed once. Trimming at V came to 5 bases and at J to 2 bases, leaving 8 bases not matched to a gene. Germline V gene data show CDR1 as SGHRS and CDR2 as YFSETQ. This CDR3 comprises 15 residues. It was at deep level that the assay was run. Repertoires were generated with immunoSEQ multiplex PCR, while TCRdb's copy carries only in-frame clones and drops some. The sample contains around 2.1 million clones, approximately 95% of which appear only once. The chain couples TRBV5-1 to TRBJ2-3, with 7 positions matching TRBD1. The sequencing input was naive CD4+ T cells sorted from blood. Subset described: CD45RA+ positively selected. The TCR comes from a young man in good health. The CDR3 spells CASRSQQGHTDTQYF. CDR3 in DNA: TGCGCCAGCAGAAGTCAACAGGGGCACACAGATACGCAGTATTTT. Combining the CDR3 with reference TRBV5-1 and TRBJ2-3 gives the whole variable domain KAGVTQTPRYLIKTRGQQVTLSCSPISGHRSVSWYQQTPGQGLQFLFEYFSETQRNKGNFPGRFSGRQFSNSRSEMNVSTLELGDSALYLCASRSQQGHTDTQYFGPGTRLTVL.